This T cell receptor (beta chain) derives from a study of cytomegalovirus exposure and HLA in healthy donors. Study-wide results and limits: A later analysis found TCR association rates differed by HLA locus, highest for DRB1 and lowest for HLA-C. TCR beta chain V- and J-gene trimming was linked, in a later analysis, to a missense variant in DCLRE1C. A prior analysis recorded that most TCR beta V segments were productive about 90% or about 30% of the time.

PCR used 60 Vbeta primers and 13 Jbeta primers. The method was immunoSEQ multiplex PCR; TCRdb's version includes in-frame clones alone and lacks a portion of them. The data hold over 100,000 clones, with 75% to 90% observed a single time. Germline CDR1 MDHEN, CDR2 SYDVKM. This CDR3 comprises 15 residues. Trimming took 5 bases from V and 1 from J; bases not matched to a gene: 5. Concerning this clone: What it recognizes is unknown.

Unrecorded immune exposures were likely, despite nominal health at sampling. Sample: PBMCs. This sequence was found in a man in his thirties or forties in good health and CMV-seronegative. This chain links TRBV28 with TRBJ1-1; TRBD1 matches 9 bases. In DNA form, the CDR3 reads TGTGCCAGCAGTCGTGGGGACAGGGAGAACACTGAAGCTTTCTTT. It translates to CASSRGDRENTEAFF.